This paragraph reports one TCR beta chain. Authors' methods: Amplification of reference gene primers provided the estimated nucleated cell counts. TCRdb's copy holds only in-frame clones and misses some; the assay was immunoSEQ multiplex PCR. V and J calls and clone size are those listed in that table; D and trimming were worked out from the DNA. The sample yields approximately 210,000 clones, 80% seen once. Participant age was roughly 18 to 90 years, and participants resided in fewer than 25 US areas. Participant reports of clinical history set cohort assignment. The source of the sample is a study of blood T cell repertoires in COVID-19. About the study: Spain, Italy and the United States supplied samples that represented acute and convalescent COVID-19.

The V and J ends lost 6 bases and 0 bases, in that order; junction bases with no gene match: 8. This CDR3 comprises 16 residues. Germline V gene sequence: CDR1 SGHRS, CDR2 YFSETQ. The rearrangement joins TRBV5-1 to TRBJ1-4; 7 bases fit TRBD1. This clonotype was obtained from a man aged 25 to 40 with acute COVID-19. The sequencing input was PBMCs or T cells enriched from blood (not recorded which). The DNA for the CDR3 is TGCGCCAGCAAGTCGGGACAGAGCACAACTAATGAAAAACTGTTTTTT. This sequence encodes CASKSGQSTTNEKLFF. The full variable domain, with the rest looked up from reference TRBV5-1 and TRBJ1-4, is KAGVTQTPRYLIKTRGQQVTLSCSPISGHRSVSWYQQTPGQGLQFLFEYFSETQRNKGNFPGRFSGRQFSNSRSEMNVSTLELGDSALYLCASKSGQSTTNEKLFFGSGTQLSVL.